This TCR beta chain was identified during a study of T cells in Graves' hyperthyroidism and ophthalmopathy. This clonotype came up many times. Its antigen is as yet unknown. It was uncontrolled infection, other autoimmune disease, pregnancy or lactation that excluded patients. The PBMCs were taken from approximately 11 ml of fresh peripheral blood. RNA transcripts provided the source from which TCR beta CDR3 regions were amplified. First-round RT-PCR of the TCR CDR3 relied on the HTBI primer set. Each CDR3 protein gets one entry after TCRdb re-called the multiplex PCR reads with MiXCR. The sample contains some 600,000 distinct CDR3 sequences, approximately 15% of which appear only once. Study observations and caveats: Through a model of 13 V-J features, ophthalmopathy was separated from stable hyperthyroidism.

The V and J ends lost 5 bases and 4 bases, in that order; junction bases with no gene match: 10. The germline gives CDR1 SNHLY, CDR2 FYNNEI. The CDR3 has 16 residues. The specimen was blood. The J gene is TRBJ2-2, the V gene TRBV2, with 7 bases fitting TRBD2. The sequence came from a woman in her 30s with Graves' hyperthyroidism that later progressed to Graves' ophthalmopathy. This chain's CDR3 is CASSSGASWGTGELFF. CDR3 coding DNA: TGTGCCAGCAGTAGCGGGGCCTCCTGGGGCACCGGGGAGCTGTTTTTT. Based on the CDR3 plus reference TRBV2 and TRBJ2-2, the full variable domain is EPEVTQTPSHQVTQMGQEVILRCVPISNHLYFYWYRQILGQKVEFLVSFYNNEISEKSEIFDDQFSVERPDGSNFTLKIRSTKLEDSAMYFCASSSGASWGTGELFFGEGSRLTVL.